This T cell receptor beta chain derives from a study of low-dose radiotherapy and immunotherapy resistance in tumors. Study-wide context: Treatment of Cohort 2 consisted of 1 Gy per fraction every two weeks, amounting to 13 Gy over 26 weeks. Treatment consisted of nivolumab 240 mg every two weeks and ipilimumab 1 mg/kg every six weeks, given intravenously to patients.

Time point meaning: before trial treatment. It was nivolumab, ipilimumab, aspirin, low-dose cyclophosphamide and low-dose radiotherapy that donors received. This clonotype was recorded many times. Primers targeting TRAV and TRBV primed first-strand cDNA, covering alpha and beta chains. With a V-primer adapter and a constant-region primer, TCRs were amplified for about 20 PCR cycles. MiXCR was run by TCRdb on the reads, yielding one entry per CDR3 protein. This table holds around 79,000 distinct CDR3 sequences, approximately 17% found once. After removal of 2 bases from V and 3 bases from J, the junction contained 4 bases not matched to a gene. From germline, CDR1 is SGHAT and CDR2 FQNNGV. This CDR3 is built from 14 residues.

The receptor was derived from a male donor with prostate cancer. The chain employs TRBV11-2 and TRBJ2-7, with TRBD1 matching 7 bases. The sequencing used PBMCs, collected before treatment. The CDR3, as DNA: TGTGCCAGCAGCTTAATCAGGGGGATCTACGAGCAGTACTTC. It yields the protein CASSLIRGIYEQYF. The full variable domain, with the rest looked up from reference TRBV11-2 and TRBJ2-7, is EAGVAQSPRYKIIEKRQSVAFWCNPISGHATLYWYQQILGQGPKLLIQFQNNGVVDDSQLPKDRFSAERLKGVDSTLKIQPAKLEDSAVYLCASSLIRGIYEQYFGPGTRLTVT.